The 27 T cell receptor beta chains below come from one sample, sequenced in a study of identical twins. Each CDR3 protein is one row after TCRdb ran MiXCR on the 5' RACE reads. The sample has some 690,000 distinct CDR3 sequences, 20% to 25% seen once; the top ten hold approximately 4.3%. Separately, the same data were catalogued under a study of T cells expressing NK-cell markers.

The sample taken for sequencing was PBMCs. The receptors were sampled from a woman under 30 in good health.

This clonotype was seen many times. DNA for the CDR3: TGTGCCAGCGATACGGGCGGGCAGCCCCAGCATTTT. Translation gives CASDTGGQPQHF. The rearrangement joins TRBV12-3 or TRBV12-4 to TRBJ1-5; D unresolved. The CDR3 runs to 12 residues. The V gene lost 8 bases and the J gene lost 7 bases, with 12 bases spanning the gap.

J is TRBJ2-1 and V is TRBV20-1, with 8 bases matching TRBD2. CDR3 length: 17 amino acids. Trimming cost V 6 bases and J 0 bases; bases outside gene matches: 13. Germline V lookup: CDR1 DFQATT, CDR2 SNEGSKA (reference sequence). In DNA, the CDR3 is TGCAGTGCCGCCGGGACTAGTTATAGGTCCTCCTACAATGAGCAGTTCTTC. It encodes CSAAGTSYRSSYNEQFF.

The rearrangement links TRBV20-1 to TRBJ1-5; TRBD1 matches at 7 bases. Germline V gene sequence: CDR1 DFQATT, CDR2 SNEGSKA (reference sequence). The CDR3 contains 14 residues. Trimming took 5 bases from V and 1 from J; bases not matched to a gene: 5. CDR3 in amino acids: CSAPDRVSNQPQHF. In DNA form, the CDR3 reads TGCAGTGCTCCCGACAGGGTCAGCAATCAGCCCCAGCATTTT.

At least ten counts were recorded for this clonotype. This chain uses TRBV12-3 or TRBV12-4 with TRBJ1-1; unclear D gene. The CDR3 extends over 13 amino acids. Trimming shortened V by 5 bases and J by 4 bases, and 11 bases separated the two germline ends. CDR3: CASSINLGTEAFF. The CDR3 DNA reads as TGTGCCAGCAGTATCAACCTCGGCACTGAAGCTTTCTTT.

The chain employs TRBV20-1 and TRBJ1-6; D might be TRBD1 (5 bases). The CDR3 spans 12 residues. Trimming removed 0 bases from V and 10 bases from J, with 7 bases in between. In germline, CDR1 is DFQATT, CDR2 SNEGSKA (reference sequence). The CDR3 sequence: CSARDRDSPLHF. The CDR3 nucleotides read TGCAGTGCTAGAGATAGGGACTCACCCCTCCACTTT.

This rearrangement joins TRBV12-3 or TRBV12-4 to TRBJ2-5; D is perhaps TRBD1 (5 bases). This CDR3 has 13 residues. V lost 8 bases, J lost 1 base, and 11 bases lay in between. The CDR3 sequence is CASGRASQETQYF. The CDR3 DNA reads TGTGCCAGCGGCAGGGCCTCCCAAGAGACCCAGTACTTC.

The rearrangement links TRBV3-1 to TRBJ2-1; D may correspond to TRBD1 or TRBD2 (5 bases each). The germline CDR1 and CDR2 sequences are LGHDT and YNNKEL (reference sequence). Trimming took 5 bases from V and 2 from J, leaving 19 bases between them. The CDR3 runs to 17 residues. The CDR3 here is CASSIRAGWDPYNEQFF. As DNA, the CDR3 is TGTGCCAGCAGCATACGTGCAGGGTGGGACCCCTACAATGAGCAGTTCTTC.

CDR3 nucleotide sequence: TGTGCCAGCAGCCGGGGACTAGCGGGGAAAGAGACCCAGTACTTC. Protein: CASSRGLAGKETQYF. The chain is built from TRBV11-2 and TRBJ2-5, with 13 bases aligning to TRBD2. CDR1 and CDR2 from the germline V gene are SGHAT and FQNNGV. V shed 5 bases and J 3 bases; nucleotides not matched to a gene: 3. The CDR3 has 15 residues. The full variable domain, in which reference TRBV11-2 and TRBJ2-5 provide the parts outside the CDR3, is EAGVAQSPRYKIIEKRQSVAFWCNPISGHATLYWYQQILGQGPKLLIQFQNNGVVDDSQLPKDRFSAERLKGVDSTLKIQPAKLEDSAVYLCASSRGLAGKETQYFGPGTRLLVL.

Only a few counts were recorded for this clonotype. The gene calls are TRBV4-3 and TRBJ2-3; D is ambiguous. The germline V gene encodes CDR1 LGHNA and CDR2 YSLEER. The V end was cut by 4 bases, the J end by 1 base, with 9 bases between. This CDR3 spans 14 amino acids. CDR3 in DNA: TGCGCCAGCAGCCCACTTGTAGGCACAGATACGCAGTATTTT. Protein: CASSPLVGTDTQYF.

The chain recombines TRBV6-5 with TRBJ1-2; possible D gene TRBD1, 6 bases. From germline, CDR1 is MNHEY and CDR2 SVGAGI. V was trimmed by 2 bases and J by 8 bases, leaving 18 bases between them. The CDR3 runs 15 residues. CDR3 sequence: CASSYIRDNPGGYTF. The CDR3 DNA reads as TGTGCCAGCAGTTACATCAGGGACAACCCGGGGGGCTACACCTTC.

This clonotype has just a few counts. The gene calls are TRBV9 and TRBJ2-5; unclear D gene. The V gene lost 0 bases and the J gene lost 5 bases, with 8 bases spanning the gap. This CDR3 is 13 amino acids long. In germline, CDR1 is SGDLS, CDR2 YYNGEE. CDR3 coding DNA: TGTGCCAGCAGCGTAGGCTCTCTCGAGACCCAGTACTTC. Translated, it gives CASSVGSLETQYF.

This clonotype turned up a few times. The chain combines TRBV20-1 with TRBJ1-2; no clear D gene. The CDR3 loop spans 11 amino acids. Germline V lookup: CDR1 DFQATT, CDR2 SNEGSKA (reference sequence). The ends were cut back, 3 bases at V and 7 bases at J, with 9 bases in the middle. This CDR3 is CSARGAGGYTF. CDR3 DNA sequence: TGCAGTGCTAGGGGAGCGGGTGGCTACACCTTC.

This clonotype was recorded many times. The chain employs TRBV10-3 and TRBJ2-7; D gene unclear. Germline V CDR1 and CDR2: ENHRY, SYGVKD. The ends were cut back, 10 bases at V and 7 bases at J, with 23 bases in the middle. The CDR3 totals 14 residues. The CDR3 reads CATESPPSSEEQYF. The CDR3 coding sequence is TGTGCCACCGAAAGCCCACCCTCTTCGGAAGAGCAGTACTTC.

This clonotype was detected many times. The V and J genes are TRBV12-3 or TRBV12-4 and TRBJ1-5, with TRBD1 matching over 9 bases. The junction had 9 bases not matched to a gene; V was cut back by 6 bases and J by 6 bases. The CDR3 sequence is 15 residues long. The CDR3, as DNA: TGTGCCAGCAGCAGACAGGGGGTTCTCAGTCAGCCCCAGCATTTT. Translating gives CASSRQGVLSQPQHF.

This clonotype was picked up a small number of times. This chain links TRBV20-1 with TRBJ2-7; D gene ambiguous. Germline lookup yields CDR1 DFQATT and CDR2 SNEGSKA (reference sequence). The CDR3 length is 11 residues. V was trimmed by 3 bases and J by 3 bases, leaving 6 bases between them. This CDR3 is CSASGDYEQYF. As DNA, the CDR3 is TGCAGTGCTAGCGGAGACTACGAGCAGTACTTC.

This clonotype has a handful of counts. The chain links TRBV29-1 to TRBJ2-3; unclear D gene. The CDR3 runs 12 residues. Trimming cost V 7 bases and J 5 bases, with 13 bases left between them. Germline values: CDR1 SQVTM, CDR2 ANQGSEA. CDR3 nucleotide sequence: TGCAGCGCCCGCCTCTGGGGAGATACGCAGTATTTT. Translating it yields CSARLWGDTQYF.

V usage is TRBV20-1 and J usage is TRBJ2-1; TRBD2 matches 10 bases. The V gene end was trimmed by 6 bases and the J gene end by 5 bases; junction bases not matched to a gene: 7. The CDR3 is 14 residues long. From germline, CDR1 is DFQATT and CDR2 SNEGSKA (reference sequence). The CDR3 DNA reads as TGCAGTGCAGCCACTAGCGGGAACGACAATGAGCAGTTCTTC. Translated, it gives CSAATSGNDNEQFF.

J is TRBJ2-1 and V is TRBV7-6; the D call may be TRBD1 or TRBD2 (6 bases each). The CDR3 is 16 amino acids. From germline, CDR1 is SGHVS and CDR2 FNYEAQ. V was trimmed by 1 base and J by 1 base, leaving 11 bases between them. The CDR3 is CASSLVGGPSYNEQFF. For the CDR3, the DNA is TGTGCCAGCAGCTTAGTAGGGGGGCCTTCCTACAATGAGCAGTTCTTC.

A few counts support this clonotype. The rearrangement links TRBV7-8 to TRBJ2-7; D gene unclear. CDR1 is SGHVS, CDR2 FQNEAQ, per germline. V lost 3 bases, J lost 3 bases, and 12 bases lay in between. The CDR3 has 14 amino acids. CDR3 nucleotide sequence: TGTGCCAGCAGCTTGTTGGAAGTGGGCTACGAGCAGTACTTC. Its protein product is CASSLLEVGYEQYF.

There are many counts of this clonotype. The V gene is TRBV7-6, the J gene TRBJ2-5, with 8 bases identical to TRBD2. The ends lost 1 base at V and 2 bases at J; junction bases unmatched: 3. Germline V gene data show CDR1 as SGHVS and CDR2 as FNYEAQ. The CDR3 has 15 amino acids. The CDR3 loop reads CASSLVTGGQETQYF. In DNA, the CDR3 is TGTGCCAGCAGCTTAGTAACGGGGGGGCAAGAGACCCAGTACTTC.

The chain uses TRBV20-1 and TRBJ1-5; D gene ambiguous. This CDR3 is 14 amino acids long. The germline gives CDR1 DFQATT, CDR2 SNEGSKA (reference sequence). The ends were cut back, 3 bases at V and 0 bases at J, with 9 bases in the middle. DNA of the CDR3: TGCAGTGCTAGTCGCAGTAATAGCAATCAGCCCCAGCATTTT. Its protein product is CSASRSNSNQPQHF.

The sample holds many counts of this clonotype. The chain combines TRBV5-1 with TRBJ2-2; TRBD1 might be the D (5 bases). The V gene's germline CDR1 is SGHRS and CDR2 YFSETQ. V shed 5 bases and J shed 3 bases, with 8 bases lying between them. The CDR3 totals 13 residues. DNA for the CDR3: TGCGCCAGCAGAGGGGCAGACACCGGGGAGCTGTTTTTT. Amino acids: CASRGADTGELFF.

A few counts support this clonotype. The chain employs TRBV4-1 and TRBJ2-5, with D tentatively TRBD2 (6 bases). Trimming removed 1 base at V and 1 base at J, with 22 bases between. CDR1 is MGHRA, CDR2 YSYEKL, per germline. The CDR3 spans 19 residues. CDR3 sequence: CASSQVRFLWGVFQETQYF. CDR3 bases: TGCGCCAGCAGCCAAGTTCGTTTTCTGTGGGGGGTCTTCCAAGAGACCCAGTACTTC.

This clonotype was seen only a few times. The rearrangement links TRBV20-1 to TRBJ1-2; D uncertain. Germline loops: CDR1 DFQATT, CDR2 SNEGSKA (reference sequence). V gave up 8 bases and J gave up 8 bases, with 6 bases separating them. This CDR3 region has 8 residues. CDR3 in amino acids: CSPNGYTF. CDR3 bases: TGCAGTCCGAACGGCTACACCTTC.

There are many counts of this clonotype. The chain has TRBV6-1 and TRBJ1-1; weak D call: TRBD1 (5 bases). CDR3 length equals 14 residues. The germline V gene has CDR1 MNHNS and CDR2 SASEGT. V gave up 6 bases and J gave up 5 bases, with 16 bases separating them. CDR3 in DNA: TGTGCCAGCAGCCCCCGGGGCGACCGGACTGAAGCTTTCTTT. It codes for CASSPRGDRTEAFF.

The gene calls are TRBV7-9 and TRBJ1-6; the D gene is possibly TRBD1 (6 bases). Germline-derived CDR1 and CDR2 are SEHNR and FQNEAQ (reference sequence). CDR3 length: 16 amino acids. Trimming took 5 bases from V and 2 from J, leaving 13 bases between them. Here the CDR3 reads CASSPRQATYNSPLHF. CDR3 in DNA: TGTGCCAGCAGCCCGAGACAGGCCACCTATAATTCACCCCTCCACTTT.

This clonotype turned up a few times. The J gene is TRBJ2-4, the V gene TRBV6-1, with D possibly TRBD2 on 7 matching bases. The length of the CDR3 is 15 residues. V was trimmed by 8 bases and J by 8 bases, leaving 22 bases between them. Germline V gene data show CDR1 as MNHNS and CDR2 as SASEGT. The CDR3 region has the DNA TGTGCCAGCTGCTTCCTAGCCGGAGGGGGGGACATTCAGTACTTC. Translating gives CASCFLAGGGDIQYF.